This entry lists 31 T cell receptor beta chains sequenced from one sample in a study of regulatory T cells in long-lasting Graves disease. Time point meaning: persistent/refractory GD, antithyroid drugs over 5 years with positive TRAb. Generation of the TCR library employed RNA extracted from PBMCs. Arm-PCR of CDR3 regions with iRepertoire HTBI primers generated TCR beta libraries. MiXCR, applied by TCRdb to the multiplex PCR reads, yields one record per CDR3 protein. Among about 400,000 distinct CDR3 sequences, less than 25% were seen once, and the ten largest hold more than 20%. The source material was peripheral blood mononuclear cells (PBMCs), sampled when the disease was refractory, from a patient treated with antithyroid drugs. The receptors come from a female donor with Graves disease.

Only a few counts were recorded for this clonotype. This chain uses TRBV19 with TRBJ1-2; no definite D call. CDR1 is LNHDA and CDR2 is SQIVND in the germline V gene (reference sequence). Trimming removed 3 bases at V and 7 bases at J, with 12 bases between. The CDR3 has 13 residues. The CDR3: CASSIQPLGGYTF. The CDR3 region has the DNA TGTGCCAGTAGTATTCAGCCTCTGGGTGGCTACACCTTC.

Many counts were recorded for this clonotype. The chain has TRBV6-4 and TRBJ2-2, with D unresolved. There are 17 residues in the CDR3. Trimming removed 0 bases from V and 1 base from J, with 12 bases in between. Germline CDR1 reads MRHNA; CDR2 reads SNTAGT. As DNA, the CDR3 is TGTGCCAGCAGTGACTCGATTGTAGAGCGGAACACCGGGGAGCTGTTTTTT. This encodes CASSDSIVERNTGELFF.

This clonotype was observed a few times. This chain links TRBV19 with TRBJ2-7; unclear D gene. Germline CDR1 is LNHDA and CDR2 is SQIVND (reference sequence). The length of the CDR3 is 14 residues. V lost 0 bases and J 6 bases, leaving 12 bases between the germline ends. The CDR3 DNA is TGTGCCAGTAGTATAGATCCTCGGCAACGCGAGCAGTACTTC. It translates to CASSIDPRQREQYF.

This clonotype was detected ten times or more. The chain employs TRBV28 and TRBJ1-1; possibly TRBD1 for D (5 bases). Trimming removed 3 bases from V and 2 bases from J, with 13 bases in between. The length of the CDR3 is 15 residues. Germline V gene sequence: CDR1 MDHEN, CDR2 SYDVKM. CDR3 DNA: TGTGCCAGCAGTTTGCAGTCGCGGGGCAACACTGAAGCTTTCTTT. Translating gives CASSLQSRGNTEAFF.

There are many counts of this clonotype. The chain joins TRBV7-3 to TRBJ1-1; 8 bases line up with TRBD1. Germline-derived CDR1 and CDR2 are SGHTA and FQGTGA. V shed 5 bases, J shed 6 bases, and the junction held 5 bases outside the gene matches. The CDR3 extends over 13 amino acids. The DNA of the CDR3 is TGTGCCAGCAGCCCAGGGGGCGCTTCTGAAGCTTTCTTT. Translation gives CASSPGGASEAFF.

The rearrangement links TRBV6-5 to TRBJ1-1; unclear D gene. The germline CDR1 and CDR2 sequences are MNHEY and SVGAGI. The CDR3 runs to 15 residues. V lost 2 bases and J 8 bases, leaving 18 bases between the germline ends. The CDR3 nucleotides are TGTGCCAGCAGTTACAAGCAGTATATACTCCAGGAAGCTTTCTTT. It is translated as CASSYKQYILQEAFF.

This clonotype was observed a few times. The chain joins TRBV6-1 to TRBJ1-1, with TRBD1 as a possible D gene (5 bases). In germline, CDR1 is MNHNS, CDR2 SASEGT. V dropped 8 bases and J dropped 5 bases, with 15 bases sitting between them. CDR3 size: 13 residues. CDR3 sequence (DNA): TGTGCCAGCGGGGTTTGGGGGAGAACTGAAGCTTTCTTT. The encoded protein is CASGVWGRTEAFF.

This clonotype occurred many times. The chain combines TRBV18 with TRBJ2-5, with D hard to call. This CDR3 contains 15 residues. The germline V and J ends were trimmed by 4 bases and 1 base, with 13 bases remaining between them. The V gene's germline CDR1 is KGHSH and CDR2 LQKENI. CDR3 nucleotide sequence: TGTGCCAGCTCACTCTTTCAAGGTGGCCAAGAGACCCAGTACTTC. Its translation: CASSLFQGGQETQYF.

Many counts were recorded for this clonotype. The genes are TRBV7-2 and TRBJ2-5; the D gene is possibly TRBD1 (6 bases). This CDR3 is built from 13 residues. Between the trimmed V and J ends, which lost 3 bases and 2 bases, there was a span of 7 bases. Per germline, CDR1 SGHTA and CDR2 FQGNSA. Here the CDR3 reads CASSFGQQETQYF. Written as DNA, the CDR3 is TGTGCCAGCAGCTTCGGACAGCAAGAGACCCAGTACTTC. Supplemented by reference TRBV7-2 and TRBJ2-5, the full variable domain reads GAGVSQSPSNKVTEKGKDVELRCDPISGHTALYWYRQSLGQGLEFLIYFQGNSAPDKSGLPSDRFSAERTGGSVSTLTIQRTQQEDSAVYLCASSFGQQETQYFGPGTRLLVL.

This clonotype was picked up a small number of times. The V gene is TRBV5-1, the J gene TRBJ2-7, with 9 bases fitting TRBD1. Germline lookup yields CDR1 SGHRS and CDR2 YFSETQ. The V gene end was trimmed by 4 bases and the J gene end by 2 bases; junction bases not matched to a gene: 10. This CDR3 is built from 16 residues. CDR3 sequence reads: CASSPLQGALPYEQYF. In nucleotides, the CDR3 is TGCGCCAGCAGCCCCTTACAGGGGGCCCTTCCCTACGAGCAGTACTTC. The full variable domain, completed using reference TRBV5-1 and TRBJ2-7, is KAGVTQTPRYLIKTRGQQVTLSCSPISGHRSVSWYQQTPGQGLQFLFEYFSETQRNKGNFPGRFSGRQFSNSRSEMNVSTLELGDSALYLCASSPLQGALPYEQYFGPGTRLTVT.

This clonotype occurred a few times. The V gene is TRBV11-2, the J gene TRBJ2-3; 8 bases agree with TRBD1. In germline, CDR1 is SGHAT, CDR2 FQNNGV. The CDR3 contains 14 residues. J was trimmed by 4 bases and V by 5 bases; bases with no gene match: 5. The CDR3 sequence: CASSVRTGSDTQYF. The CDR3 DNA reads TGTGCCAGCAGCGTAAGGACAGGGTCAGATACGCAGTATTTT.

The chain has TRBV5-1 and TRBJ2-4; TRBD2 is a possible D gene (5 bases). The DNA end is more similar to TRBJ2-7, so the J call may be wrong. CDR1 and CDR2 from the germline V gene are SGHRS and YFSETQ. The CDR3 length is 13 residues. CDR3 amino acids: CASSLMTNYEQYF. CDR3 sequence (DNA): TGCGCCAGCAGCTTGATGACTAACTACGAGCAGTACTTC.

The rearrangement uses TRBV7-8 and TRBJ1-2, with D perhaps TRBD1 (5 bases). The germline V gene encodes CDR1 SGHVS and CDR2 FQNEAQ. The CDR3 length is 16 residues. The ends were cut back, 2 bases at V and 8 bases at J, with 21 bases in the middle. This CDR3 reads CASSLSGTPSKRGYTF. CDR3 DNA: TGTGCCAGCAGCTTATCCGGGACGCCCAGTAAAAGGGGCTACACCTTC.

V gene TRBV9 combines with J gene TRBJ1-6, with TRBD1 identical over 7 bases. Unmatched junction bases numbered 6, after V lost 3 bases and J lost 3 bases. The CDR3 spans 16 residues. The germline V gene has CDR1 SGDLS and CDR2 YYNGEE. The CDR3, as DNA: TGTGCCAGCAGCGATCGACAGGGACTCTATAATTCACCCCTCCACTTT. As protein: CASSDRQGLYNSPLHF.

This clonotype was found many times. The V call is TRBV28, the J call TRBJ2-7; 9 bases match TRBD2. V lost 7 bases to trimming and J lost 3 bases; unmatched junction nucleotides: 7. The V gene's germline CDR1 is MDHEN and CDR2 SYDVKM. The CDR3 has 14 residues. The CDR3 DNA sequence: TGTGCCAGCACCCTAGCGGGACAGATCTACGAGCAGTACTTC. Translated: CASTLAGQIYEQYF.

A few counts support this clonotype. The chain couples TRBV6-5 to TRBJ1-5; D perhaps matches TRBD1 (6 bases). The length of the CDR3 is 14 residues. Looked up from germline, CDR1 is MNHEY and CDR2 is SVGAGI. V lost 4 bases and J 7 bases, leaving 14 bases between the germline ends. The CDR3 nucleotides read TGTGCCAGCAGTTCCATACAGGGTGGGCAGCCCCAGCATTTT. Its protein is CASSSIQGGQPQHF.

The gene calls are TRBV12-3 or TRBV12-4 and TRBJ2-3; 7 nucleotides match TRBD1. V gave up 5 bases and J gave up 6 bases; unmatched junction bases: 5. CDR3 length: 13 amino acids. The CDR3 is CASSPRGTDTQYF. The DNA of the CDR3 is TGTGCCAGCAGTCCCAGGGGGACGGATACGCAGTATTTT.

The chain recombines TRBV10-2 with TRBJ1-2, with D perhaps TRBD1 (6 bases). The V end lost 1 base, the J end lost 4 bases, and 10 bases lay between the germline ends. The germline CDR1 and CDR2 sequences are WSHSY and SAAADI. The CDR3 is 14 amino acids. The CDR3 DNA is TGCGCCAGCAGTGAGTTGGCAGGGGCCTATGGCTACACCTTC. It yields the protein CASSELAGAYGYTF.

Many counts were recorded for this clonotype. This chain links TRBV11-2 with TRBJ2-3; the D is unclear. This CDR3 spans 13 amino acids. Germline values: CDR1 SGHAT, CDR2 FQNNGV. Trimming left V 5 bases short and J 6 bases short, with 12 bases between. The CDR3 bases are TGTGCCAGCAGCCTAGTCTTAGCTGATACGCAGTATTTT. Translating gives CASSLVLADTQYF.

This clonotype was found a few times. The chain carries TRBV9 and TRBJ2-5; no definite D call. Per the germline V gene, CDR1 is SGDLS and CDR2 is YYNGEE. The germline V and J ends were trimmed by 0 bases and 0 bases, with 12 bases remaining between them. The CDR3 is 16 residues long. This chain's CDR3 is CASSVGPDRYQETQYF. CDR3 nucleotides: TGTGCCAGCAGCGTAGGTCCCGATCGGTACCAAGAGACCCAGTACTTC.

This chain uses TRBV29-1 with TRBJ2-4, with TRBD1 identical over 10 bases. The CDR3 spans 16 residues. Per the germline V gene, CDR1 is SQVTM and CDR2 is ANQGSEA. J gave up 1 base and V 5 bases, and 8 bases lay outside the gene matches. The CDR3 loop is CSVLGPGQGAKNIQYF. The CDR3 bases are TGCAGCGTTTTGGGACCGGGACAGGGGGCCAAAAACATTCAGTACTTC.

V and J are TRBV27 and TRBJ1-1; 7 bases are a match to TRBD1. The CDR3 contains 16 residues. Germline-derived CDR1 and CDR2 are MNHEY and SMNVEV (reference sequence). After removal of 6 bases from V and 0 bases from J, the junction contained 10 bases not matched to a gene. CDR3 loop: CASSPRGRGVNTEAFF. CDR3 sequence (DNA): TGTGCCAGCAGCCCAAGGGGGCGCGGGGTGAACACTGAAGCTTTCTTT.

In this sample, this clonotype turned up many times. This chain's CDR3 is CASSSGTGDEKLFF. Here the CDR3 DNA reads TGTGCCAGCAGTTCCGGGACAGGGGATGAAAAACTGTTTTTT. The rearrangement uses TRBV12-3 or TRBV12-4 and TRBJ1-4; 10 nucleotides agree with TRBD1. This CDR3 contains 14 residues. J lost 6 bases, V lost 4 bases, and 2 bases had no gene match.

This clonotype appeared a few times. The chain combines TRBV5-1 with TRBJ1-1; a weak D match, TRBD1 (5 bases). CDR1 is SGHRS and CDR2 is YFSETQ in the germline V gene. This CDR3 contains 15 residues. Trimming cost V 0 bases and J 3 bases, with 12 bases left between them. The CDR3, as DNA: TGCGCCAGCAGCTTGGAGGGGTGGAGGTACACTGAAGCTTTCTTT. It encodes CASSLEGWRYTEAFF.

This clonotype has at least ten counts. The chain carries TRBV24-1 and TRBJ2-7, with D possibly TRBD1 on 5 matching bases. From germline, CDR1 is KGHDR and CDR2 SFDVKD. The ends were cut back, 5 bases at V and 2 bases at J, with 15 bases in the middle. The CDR3 runs to 15 residues. CDR3 loop: CATSGGNSGPYEQYF. The CDR3 region has the DNA TGTGCCACCAGTGGGGGCAACTCAGGACCCTACGAGCAGTACTTC.

The J gene is TRBJ2-2, the V gene TRBV19, with D perhaps matching TRBD1 or TRBD2 (5 bases each). The CDR3 is 16 amino acids. The germline V and J ends were trimmed by 6 bases and 0 bases, with 14 bases remaining between them. Germline CDR1 reads LNHDA; CDR2 reads SQIVND (reference sequence). In DNA form, the CDR3 reads TGTGCCAGTAGAGTGGGACGAGGATCGAACACCGGGGAGCTGTTTTTT. This encodes CASRVGRGSNTGELFF.

Many counts were recorded for this clonotype. V gene TRBV20-1 combines with J gene TRBJ2-5; 9 bases align to TRBD1. The trim removed 7 bases at V and 2 bases at J, leaving 8 bases unmatched. The CDR3 covers 14 residues. In germline, CDR1 is DFQATT, CDR2 SNEGSKA (reference sequence). This chain's CDR3 is CSVEPGQGQETQYF. CDR3 in DNA: TGCAGTGTTGAGCCGGGACAGGGACAAGAGACCCAGTACTTC.

This chain's CDR3 is CASSSWTGGPYEQYF. In nucleotides, the CDR3 is TGTGCCAGCAGTTCCTGGACAGGGGGCCCCTACGAGCAGTACTTC. The V call is TRBV6-5, the J call TRBJ2-7, with 11 bases matching TRBD1. The V segment lost 4 bases and the J segment 2 bases; nucleotides outside the gene matches: 4. Germline-derived CDR1 and CDR2 are MNHEY and SVGAGI. The CDR3 has 15 amino acids.

To note about this clonotype: The CDR3 end shows no conserved phenylalanine or tryptophan, and so a read error is likely. The chain is built from TRBV3-1 and TRBJ2-2; no definite D call. Trimming took 0 bases from V and 4 from J, leaving 15 bases between them. The germline V gene has CDR1 LGHDT and CDR2 YNNKEL (reference sequence). The CDR3 length is 17 residues. The CDR3 here is CASSQDLIRGGTGELFS. The DNA of the CDR3 is TGTGCCAGCAGCCAAGATTTAATTAGAGGTGGCACCGGGGAGCTGTTTTCT.

Regarding this clonotype: Given a much more abundant clone one base away, this may be a read error. The chain links TRBV6-5 to TRBJ1-1; unclear D gene. The CDR3 spans 15 residues. Germline values: CDR1 MNHEY, CDR2 SVGAGI. The V end lost 3 bases, the J end lost 0 bases, and 11 bases lay between the germline ends. The CDR3 here is CASSYSAIMNTEAFF. The CDR3 DNA reads as TGTGCCAGCAGTTATAGTGCGATCATGAACACTGAAGCTTTCTTT.

J is TRBJ2-5 and V is TRBV18, with 13 nucleotides matching TRBD2. In germline, CDR1 is KGHSH, CDR2 LQKENI. V lost 8 bases, J lost 1 base, and 1 base stayed unmatched. The CDR3 totals 14 residues. The CDR3 region has the DNA TGTGCCAGCCGACTAGCGGGAGGCCAAGAGACCCAGTACTTC. Residues: CASRLAGGQETQYF. Variable domain in full (rest from reference TRBV18 and TRBJ2-5): NAGVMQNPRHLVRRRGQEARLRCSPMKGHSHVYWYRQLPEEGLKFMVYLQKENIIDESGMPKERFSAEFPKEGPSILRIQQVVRGDSAAYFCASRLAGGQETQYFGPGTRLLVL.